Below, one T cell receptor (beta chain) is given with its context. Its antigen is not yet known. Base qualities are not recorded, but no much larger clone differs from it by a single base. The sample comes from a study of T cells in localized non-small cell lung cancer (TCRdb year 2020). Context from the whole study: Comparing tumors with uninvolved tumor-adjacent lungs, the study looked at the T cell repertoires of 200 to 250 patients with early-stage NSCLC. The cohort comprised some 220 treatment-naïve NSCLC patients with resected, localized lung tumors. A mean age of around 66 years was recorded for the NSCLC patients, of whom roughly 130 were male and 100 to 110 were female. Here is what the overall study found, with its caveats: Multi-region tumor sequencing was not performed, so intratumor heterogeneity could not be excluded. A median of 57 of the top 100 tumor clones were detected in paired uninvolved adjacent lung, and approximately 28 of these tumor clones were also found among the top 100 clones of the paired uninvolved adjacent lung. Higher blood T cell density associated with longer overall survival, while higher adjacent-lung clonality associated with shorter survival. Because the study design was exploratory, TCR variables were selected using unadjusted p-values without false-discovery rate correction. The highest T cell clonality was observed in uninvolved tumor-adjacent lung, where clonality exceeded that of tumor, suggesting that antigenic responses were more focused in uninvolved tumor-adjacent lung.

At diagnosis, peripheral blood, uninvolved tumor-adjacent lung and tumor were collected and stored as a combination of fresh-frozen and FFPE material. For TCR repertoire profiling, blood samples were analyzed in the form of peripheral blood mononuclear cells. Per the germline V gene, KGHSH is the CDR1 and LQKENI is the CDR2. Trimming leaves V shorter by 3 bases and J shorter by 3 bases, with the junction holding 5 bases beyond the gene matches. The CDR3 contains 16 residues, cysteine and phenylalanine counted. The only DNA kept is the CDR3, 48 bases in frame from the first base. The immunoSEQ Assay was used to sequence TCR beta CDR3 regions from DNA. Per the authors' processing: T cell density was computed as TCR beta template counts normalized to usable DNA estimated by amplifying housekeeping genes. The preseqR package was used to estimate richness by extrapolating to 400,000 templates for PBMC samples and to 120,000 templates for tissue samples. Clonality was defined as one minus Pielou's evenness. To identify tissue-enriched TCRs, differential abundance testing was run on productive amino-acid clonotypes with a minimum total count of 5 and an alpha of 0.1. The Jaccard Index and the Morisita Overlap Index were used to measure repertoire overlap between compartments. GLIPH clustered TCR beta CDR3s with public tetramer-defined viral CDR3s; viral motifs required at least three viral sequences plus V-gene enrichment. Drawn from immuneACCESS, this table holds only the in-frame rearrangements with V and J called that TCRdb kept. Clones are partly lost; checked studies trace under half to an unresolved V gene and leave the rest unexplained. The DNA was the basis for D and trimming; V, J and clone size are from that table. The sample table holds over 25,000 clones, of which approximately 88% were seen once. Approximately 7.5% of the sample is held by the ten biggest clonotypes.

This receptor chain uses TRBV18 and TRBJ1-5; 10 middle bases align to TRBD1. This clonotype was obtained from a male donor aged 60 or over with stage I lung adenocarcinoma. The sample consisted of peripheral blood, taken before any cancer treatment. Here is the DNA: TGTGCCAGCTCACCCACCGGGACAGGGGTCAATCAGCCCCAGCATTTT. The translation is CASSPTGTGVNQPQHF. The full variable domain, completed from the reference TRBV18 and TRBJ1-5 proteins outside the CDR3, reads NAGVMQNPRHLVRRRGQEARLRCSPMKGHSHVYWYRQLPEEGLKFMVYLQKENIIDESGMPKERFSAEFPKEGPSILRIQQVVRGDSAAYFCASSPTGTGVNQPQHFGDGTRLSIL.